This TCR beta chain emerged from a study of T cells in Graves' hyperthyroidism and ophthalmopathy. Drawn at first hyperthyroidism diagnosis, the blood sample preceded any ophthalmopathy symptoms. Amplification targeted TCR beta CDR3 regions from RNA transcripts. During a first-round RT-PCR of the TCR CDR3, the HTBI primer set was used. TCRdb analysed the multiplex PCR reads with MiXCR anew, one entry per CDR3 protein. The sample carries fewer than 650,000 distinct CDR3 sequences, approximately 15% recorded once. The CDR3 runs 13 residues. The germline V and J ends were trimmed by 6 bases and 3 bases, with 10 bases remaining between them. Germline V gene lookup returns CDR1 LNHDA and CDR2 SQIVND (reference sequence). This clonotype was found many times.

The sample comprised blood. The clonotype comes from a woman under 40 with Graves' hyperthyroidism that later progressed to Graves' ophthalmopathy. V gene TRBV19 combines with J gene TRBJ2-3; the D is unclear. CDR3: CASSSTATDTQYF. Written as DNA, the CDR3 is TGTGCCAGTAGCTCCACAGCAACAGATACGCAGTATTTT.